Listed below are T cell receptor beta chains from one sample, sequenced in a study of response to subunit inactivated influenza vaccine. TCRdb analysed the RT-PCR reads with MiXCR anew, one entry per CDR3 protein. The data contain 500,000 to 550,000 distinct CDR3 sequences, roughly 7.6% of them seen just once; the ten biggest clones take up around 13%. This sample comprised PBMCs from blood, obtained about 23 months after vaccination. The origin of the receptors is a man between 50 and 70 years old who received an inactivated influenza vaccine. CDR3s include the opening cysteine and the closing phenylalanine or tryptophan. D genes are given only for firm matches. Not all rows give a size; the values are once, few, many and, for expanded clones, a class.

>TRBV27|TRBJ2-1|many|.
TGTGCCAGCAGTTTAGCCAGACTCTACAATGAGCAGTTCTTC
CASSLARLYNEQFF
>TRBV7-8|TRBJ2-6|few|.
TGTGCCAGCAGCTTAGACCCATTGAGCTCTGGGGCCAACGTCCTGACTTTC
CASSLDPLSSGANVLTF
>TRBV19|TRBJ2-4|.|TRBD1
TGTGCCAGTAGTCCCCGGGACAGGCGGATTCAGTACTTC
CASSPRDRRIQYF
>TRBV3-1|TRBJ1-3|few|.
TGTGCCAGCAGCCAGGGGGTGGTTGGAAACACCATATATTTT
CASSQGVVGNTIYF
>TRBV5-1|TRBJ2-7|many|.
TGCGCCAGCAGCAGATGGACACCCGTGAGGTACGAGCAGTACTTC
CASSRWTPVRYEQYF
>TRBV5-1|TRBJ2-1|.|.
TGCGCCAGCAGCAGTCAGCCGAGCTCCTACAATGAGCAGTTCTTC
CASSSQPSSYNEQFF
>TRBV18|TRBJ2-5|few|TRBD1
TGTGCCAGCTCACCTCGGACAGGCCTCCAAGAGACCCAGTACTTC
CASSPRTGLQETQYF
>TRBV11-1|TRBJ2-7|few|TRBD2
TGTGCCAGCAGCATACAAGCTAGCGGGGGTCCCTACGAGCAGTACTTC
CASSIQASGGPYEQYF
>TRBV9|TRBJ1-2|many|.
TGTGCCAGCAGCGTAGGGGGACAAAACTATGGCTACACCTTC
CASSVGGQNYGYTF
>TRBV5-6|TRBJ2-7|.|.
TGTGCCAGCACTACTCCCGGGAGAACCTACGAGCAGTACTTC
CASTTPGRTYEQYF